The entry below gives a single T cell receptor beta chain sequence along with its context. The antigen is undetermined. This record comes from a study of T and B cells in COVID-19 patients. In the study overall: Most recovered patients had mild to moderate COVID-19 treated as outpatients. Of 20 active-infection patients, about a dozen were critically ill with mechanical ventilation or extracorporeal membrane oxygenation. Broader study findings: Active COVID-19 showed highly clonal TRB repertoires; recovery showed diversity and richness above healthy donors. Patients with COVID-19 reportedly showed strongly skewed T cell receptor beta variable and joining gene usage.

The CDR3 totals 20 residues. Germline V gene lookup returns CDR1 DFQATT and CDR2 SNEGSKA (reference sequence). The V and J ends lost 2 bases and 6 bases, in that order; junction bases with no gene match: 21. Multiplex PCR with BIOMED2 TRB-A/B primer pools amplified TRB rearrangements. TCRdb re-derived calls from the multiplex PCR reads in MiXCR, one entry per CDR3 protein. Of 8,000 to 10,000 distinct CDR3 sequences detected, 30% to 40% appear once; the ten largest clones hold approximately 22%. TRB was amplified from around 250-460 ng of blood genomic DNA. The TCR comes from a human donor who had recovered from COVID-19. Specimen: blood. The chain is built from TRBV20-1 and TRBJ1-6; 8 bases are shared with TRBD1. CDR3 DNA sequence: TGCAGTGCTAGACACCTGGCCGGGACAGGCGCGTTCCTACTTAATTCACCCCTCCACTTT. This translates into CSARHLAGTGAFLLNSPLHF.